The 15 T cell receptor beta chains reported below all come from one sample, sequenced in a study of response to subunit inactivated influenza vaccine. TCRdb reprocessed the RT-PCR reads via MiXCR and lists one record per CDR3 protein. The table has just under 550,000 distinct CDR3 sequences, roughly a quarter seen once. This sample was shared with a second study, whose subject was T cells expressing NK-cell markers. From that report: A 5'RACE template switching approach incorporating UMIs was used to make TCR beta cDNA.

The input for sequencing was CD4+ T cells sorted from PBMCs, taken approximately 12 days after vaccination. Receptors were obtained from a man in his forties or fifties who received an inactivated influenza vaccine.

This clonotype showed up just a few times. The rearrangement uses TRBV7-6 and TRBJ2-3, with D uncertain. Germline assignment: CDR1 SGHVS and CDR2 FNYEAQ. The CDR3 is made up of 13 amino acids. V was pared by 8 bases and J by 6 bases, with 15 bases between. CDR3 DNA sequence: TGTGCCAGCGGTAGGGCAGTCGGGGATACGCAGTATTTT. Translating it yields CASGRAVGDTQYF.

This clonotype has more than one count but fewer than ten. This sequence joins TRBV14 and TRBJ2-3; D is unresolved. The V and J ends lost 0 bases and 0 bases respectively, with 7 bases between them. This CDR3 region has 15 residues. Germline V gives CDR1 SGHDN, CDR2 FVKESK. The CDR3 loop is CASSQDTASTDTQYF. The CDR3 DNA reads as TGTGCCAGCAGCCAAGATACGGCTAGCACAGATACGCAGTATTTT.

The chain carries TRBV28 and TRBJ2-7; 9 positions match TRBD1. The germline V gene encodes CDR1 MDHEN and CDR2 SYDVKM. J lost 6 bases, V lost 6 bases, and 9 bases had no gene match. CDR3 length: 14 amino acids. This chain's CDR3 is CASSSGTGIGEQYF. CDR3 in DNA: TGTGCCAGCAGCTCCGGGACAGGGATTGGCGAGCAGTACTTC.

The rearrangement uses TRBV7-9 and TRBJ2-2; 8 bases map to TRBD2. V dropped 1 base and J dropped 5; count of bases not matched to a gene: 3. This CDR3 has 15 amino acids. Germline loops: CDR1 SEHNR, CDR2 FQNEAQ (reference sequence). This CDR3 reads CASSLELAATGELFF. The CDR3 DNA reads as TGTGCCAGCAGCTTAGAACTAGCGGCTACCGGGGAGCTGTTTTTT.

This chain joins TRBV20-1 and TRBJ2-5; 9 bases match TRBD1. CDR3 size: 14 residues. Germline trimming cut 4 bases from V and 4 bases from J; bases unmatched to any gene: 7. Per the germline V gene, CDR1 is DFQATT and CDR2 is SNEGSKA (reference sequence). CDR3 loop: CSATGTGFGETQYF. The CDR3 DNA sequence: TGCAGTGCTACCGGGACAGGGTTTGGAGAGACCCAGTACTTC.

This clonotype came up a few times. CDR3 sequence: CASSTTPGYNEQFF. CDR3 coding DNA: TGTGCCAGCAGCACTACTCCGGGGTACAATGAGCAGTTCTTC. This chain uses TRBV3-1 with TRBJ2-1; weak D call: TRBD2 (5 bases). Germline V gene data show CDR1 as LGHDT and CDR2 as YNNKEL (reference sequence). Trimming took off 5 bases at V and 4 bases at J, with 12 bases between the two ends. CDR3 length: 14 residues.

This clonotype showed up just a few times. The chain carries TRBV11-2 and TRBJ2-2; TRBD1 aligns across 8 bases. V was pared by 3 bases and J by 2 bases, with 11 bases of the junction left unmatched. The V gene's germline CDR1 is SGHAT and CDR2 FQNNGV. The CDR3 runs to 18 residues. The chain's CDR3 is CASSFKGGQVSNTGELFF. The CDR3 DNA is TGTGCCAGCAGCTTCAAAGGGGGACAGGTTTCCAACACCGGGGAGCTGTTTTTT.

This clonotype was found many times. The rearrangement uses TRBV12-3 or TRBV12-4 and TRBJ2-6; D not resolved. The V end lost 7 bases, the J end lost 0 bases, and 10 bases lay between the germline ends. This CDR3 contains 15 residues. CDR3 coding DNA: TGTGCCAGCACCATGAGTCCCTCTGGGGCCAACGTCCTGACTTTC. Protein product: CASTMSPSGANVLTF.

The gene calls are TRBV15 and TRBJ2-3; possibly TRBD1 for D (5 bases). V was clipped by 1 base and J by 1 base, with 12 bases between them. Per germline, CDR1 LNHNV and CDR2 YYDKDF (reference sequence). CDR3 length equals 16 residues. CDR3 residues: CATSRARGIGTDTQYF. In nucleotides, the CDR3 is TGTGCCACCAGCAGAGCTAGGGGAATAGGCACAGATACGCAGTATTTT.

The sample holds a few counts of this clonotype. V gene TRBV27 combines with J gene TRBJ2-5, with 12 positions matching TRBD2. Germline V lookup: CDR1 MNHEY, CDR2 SMNVEV (reference sequence). Germline trimming cut 5 bases from V and 0 bases from J; bases unmatched to any gene: 4. This CDR3 contains 16 residues. CDR3 in amino acids: CASSPTSGGNQETQYF. The CDR3, as DNA: TGTGCCAGCAGTCCGACTAGCGGGGGAAACCAAGAGACCCAGTACTTC.

The CDR3: CASGDRDAVAKNIQYF. The CDR3 nucleotides are TGTGCCAGCGGGGACCGGGACGCCGTAGCCAAAAACATTCAGTACTTC. The chain combines TRBV6-2 or TRBV6-3 with TRBJ2-4, with D possibly being TRBD1 or TRBD2 (5 bases each). From germline, CDR1 is MNHEY and CDR2 SVGEGT. V was trimmed by 8 bases and J by 0 bases, leaving 17 bases between them. CDR3 length equals 16 residues.

This clonotype was detected a few times. V gene TRBV20-1 combines with J gene TRBJ2-7; 10 bases match TRBD1. V lost 3 bases to trimming and J lost 2 bases; unmatched junction nucleotides: 4. The CDR3 is 14 residues long. Germline-derived CDR1 and CDR2 are DFQATT and SNEGSKA (reference sequence). The CDR3 nucleotides are TGCAGTGCTAGCTTCGGGACAGGGGCCTACGAGCAGTACTTC. Translated: CSASFGTGAYEQYF.

This sequence joins TRBV5-1 and TRBJ2-1; the D is unclear. CDR3 size: 16 residues. V was trimmed by 0 bases and J by 4 bases, leaving 14 bases between them. Germline loops: CDR1 SGHRS, CDR2 YFSETQ. The CDR3 nucleotides are TGCGCCAGCAGCTTGGCCAAGAGCGTACTATACAATGAGCAGTTCTTC. Amino acid sequence: CASSLAKSVLYNEQFF.

This clonotype turned up a few times. The V gene is TRBV10-3, the J gene TRBJ2-4, with a possible D match to TRBD2 (6 bases). V was clipped by 8 bases and J by 5 bases, with 10 bases between them. This CDR3 has 12 amino acids. Germline CDR1 ENHRY, CDR2 SYGVKD. CDR3 DNA: TGTGCCATCGCCGAGCGGGAAAACATTCAGTACTTC. Translated, it gives CAIAERENIQYF.

This chain connects TRBV6-2 or TRBV6-3 to TRBJ2-7; possible D gene TRBD2, 5 bases. V was shortened by 10 bases and J by 3 bases, with 13 bases between the two germline ends. Germline CDR1 MNHEY, CDR2 SVGEGT. The CDR3 is made up of 12 amino acids. CDR3 amino acids: CATRTESYEQYF. The CDR3 DNA follows: TGTGCCACCCGGACTGAAAGCTACGAGCAGTACTTC.